This T cell receptor (beta chain) was documented in a study of spatial heterogeneity in lung cancer. V lost 2 bases to trimming and J lost 3 bases, with 11 bases between them. CDR3 size: 15 residues. Germline CDR1 is SGHVS and CDR2 is FQNEAQ. Time point defined: blood at routine non-recurrence follow-up after resection. This clonotype has ten or more counts. One entry per CDR3 protein, called by TCRdb with MiXCR from the 5' RACE reads. This sample carries about 110,000 distinct CDR3 sequences, approximately 10% of them seen once, and the ten largest clones take less than 25%. This specimen was PBMCs, taken at follow-up. The rearrangement uses TRBV7-8 and TRBJ2-1; no firm D call. This sequence was found in a female donor with early-stage non-small cell lung cancer. In nucleotides, the CDR3 is TGTGCCAGCAGCTTACAATTATCCGGCTACAATGAGCAGTTCTTC. Translated, it gives CASSLQLSGYNEQFF.